This is a list of T cell receptor beta chains from one sample in a study of T-cell reconstitution after alpha-beta-depleted transplantation in children. TCRdb itself ran the PCR reads through MiXCR, one entry per CDR3 protein. The sample has just under 350,000 distinct CDR3 sequences; around 16% are singletons. Sequenced material: PBMCs, mostly from graft donor cells, taken 360 days after TCRalphabeta/CD19-depleted stem cell transplant. The receptors here all came from a male patient aged 2 to 9 who had a stem cell transplant for acute lymphoblastic leukemia, so the T cells may come from the graft donor. Both conserved end residues are part of each CDR3. The order of the fields is V gene, CDR3 length, J gene, CDR3 protein.

v_gene: TRBV7-8; len: 15; j_gene: TRBJ1-3; CDR3aa: CASSLVGTAGNTIYF
v_gene: TRBV7-6; len: 16; j_gene: TRBJ2-3; CDR3aa: CASSLEAGAVRDTQYF
v_gene: TRBV5-4; len: 13; j_gene: TRBJ2-5; CDR3aa: CAISSGTKETQYF
v_gene: TRBV6-5; len: 14; j_gene: TRBJ2-7; CDR3aa: CASSYVQGAYEQYF
v_gene: TRBV12-3/TRBV12-4; len: 13; j_gene: TRBJ2-7; CDR3aa: CASSSGALGEQYF
v_gene: TRBV12-3/TRBV12-4; len: 14; j_gene: TRBJ2-7; CDR3aa: CASSSREVSYEQYF
v_gene: TRBV25-1; len: 13; j_gene: TRBJ1-2; CDR3aa: CASSSDRGGGYTF
v_gene: TRBV5-5; len: 15; j_gene: TRBJ2-2; CDR3aa: CASSTEGTSTGELFF
v_gene: TRBV28; len: 16; j_gene: TRBJ2-1; CDR3aa: CASSLSPGTGHNEQFF
v_gene: TRBV7-2; len: 16; j_gene: TRBJ2-1; CDR3aa: CASSSYGTKPYNEQFF
v_gene: TRBV18; len: 16; j_gene: TRBJ1-1; CDR3aa: CASSPLKAPEGTEAFF
v_gene: TRBV30; len: 14; j_gene: TRBJ2-2; CDR3aa: CAWSPGLNTGELFF
v_gene: TRBV9; len: 17; j_gene: TRBJ2-2; CDR3aa: CASSPHEGGWRTGELFF
v_gene: TRBV13; len: 13; j_gene: TRBJ2-1; CDR3aa: CASSFGHPFAQFF
v_gene: TRBV5-1; len: 17; j_gene: TRBJ1-2; CDR3aa: CASSQNPGQRPNYGYTF
v_gene: TRBV29-1; len: 14; j_gene: TRBJ2-7; CDR3aa: CSVDPSGSGYEQYF
v_gene: TRBV7-9; len: 14; j_gene: TRBJ2-1; CDR3aa: CASSLEAGLNEQFF
v_gene: TRBV10-3; len: 14; j_gene: TRBJ2-2; CDR3aa: CAISEFPGPGELFF
v_gene: TRBV6-2/TRBV6-3; len: 16; j_gene: TRBJ2-3; CDR3aa: CASSYGQGISTDTQYF
v_gene: TRBV5-1; len: 15; j_gene: TRBJ2-5; CDR3aa: CASSFRTNVGETQYF
v_gene: TRBV11-2; len: 13; j_gene: TRBJ2-7; CDR3aa: CASSQDRYYEQYF
v_gene: TRBV20-1; len: 14; j_gene: TRBJ1-1; CDR3aa: CSARKLGPRGEVFF
v_gene: TRBV7-3; len: 14; j_gene: TRBJ2-2; CDR3aa: CASRPGLNTGELFF
v_gene: TRBV29-1; len: 13; j_gene: TRBJ2-5; CDR3aa: CSVGGRGRETQYF
v_gene: TRBV4-2; len: 15; j_gene: TRBJ2-1; CDR3aa: CASREGTSGRNEQFF
v_gene: TRBV25-1; len: 15; j_gene: TRBJ1-3; CDR3aa: CASSAWGLSGNTIYF
v_gene: TRBV5-1; len: 14; j_gene: TRBJ1-1; CDR3aa: CASSLAGTFTEAFF
v_gene: TRBV4-3; len: 16; j_gene: TRBJ2-4; CDR3aa: CASMRERDLAKNIQYF
v_gene: TRBV29-1; len: 14; j_gene: TRBJ2-3; CDR3aa: CSVQRDWNTDTQYF
v_gene: TRBV9; len: 17; j_gene: TRBJ2-3; CDR3aa: CASSVTPWGSGTDTQYF
v_gene: TRBV9; len: 16; j_gene: TRBJ2-3; CDR3aa: CASSVDGSVGTDTQYF
v_gene: TRBV28; len: 18; j_gene: TRBJ2-3; CDR3aa: CASSFTPHSGILPDTQYF
v_gene: TRBV4-2; len: 17; j_gene: TRBJ2-7; CDR3aa: CASSQDGRGQIGYEQYF
v_gene: TRBV28; len: 15; j_gene: TRBJ2-1; CDR3aa: CASSLWSRAINEQFF
v_gene: TRBV12-3/TRBV12-4; len: 17; j_gene: TRBJ1-5; CDR3aa: CASPLGGASNNGQPQHF
v_gene: TRBV11-1; len: 14; j_gene: TRBJ2-3; CDR3aa: CASGLSGGGNTQYF
v_gene: TRBV29-1; len: 11; j_gene: TRBJ2-7; CDR3aa: CSVADSYEQYF
v_gene: TRBV9; len: 13; j_gene: TRBJ2-1; CDR3aa: CASSSRDLLGQFF
v_gene: TRBV5-6; len: 18; j_gene: TRBJ2-7; CDR3aa: CASSSPGTSGKLDYEQYF
v_gene: TRBV12-3/TRBV12-4; len: 13; j_gene: TRBJ2-2; CDR3aa: CASSPDLAGELFF
v_gene: TRBV7-2; len: 15; j_gene: TRBJ2-1; CDR3aa: CASSLSYGRHNEQFF
v_gene: TRBV29-1; len: 13; j_gene: TRBJ2-1; CDR3aa: CSARWRGYNEQFF
v_gene: TRBV7-2; len: 13; j_gene: TRBJ2-1; CDR3aa: CASSSPRRGEQFF
v_gene: TRBV7-9; len: 16; j_gene: TRBJ1-1; CDR3aa: CASSRRQGSPNTEAFF
v_gene: TRBV5-4; len: 14; j_gene: TRBJ2-3; CDR3aa: CASSPGGGRDTQYF
v_gene: TRBV18; len: 13; j_gene: TRBJ2-7; CDR3aa: CASSPTGSYEQYF
v_gene: TRBV11-2; len: 14; j_gene: TRBJ2-3; CDR3aa: CASSFRDSTDTQYF
v_gene: TRBV7-6; len: 15; j_gene: TRBJ2-1; CDR3aa: CASSTRQGRRNEQFF